Following are 21 T cell receptor beta chains from one sample sequenced in a study of beta chain features in type 1 diabetes. Antigens for these TCRs are unknown. Study results and limitations: Shorter TCRB CDR3s, moderately but significantly so, were found in Type 1 diabetes patients in all four CD4+ subsets.

All of the isolated RNA was reverse transcribed, so expressed TCRB transcripts were sequenced. Produced via immunoSEQ multiplex PCR; TCRdb's table is partial and in-frame only. This table has more than 250,000 clones, roughly 22% appearing once. Source material: naive CD4+ T cells from blood. These receptors all come from a woman in her thirties or forties with type 1 diabetes.

V usage is TRBV5-4 and J usage is TRBJ2-1; 9 bases map to TRBD2. CDR1 and CDR2 (germline): SGHNT, YYREEE (reference sequence). The CDR3 contains 15 residues. Trimming cost V 0 bases and J 7 bases; bases outside gene matches: 5. The CDR3 sequence is CASSLVGGRVNEQFF. The CDR3 DNA sequence: TGTGCCAGCAGCTTGGTGGGCGGGAGGGTGAATGAGCAGTTCTTC.

The rearrangement links TRBV28 to TRBJ1-5; 12 positions match TRBD1. Per the germline V gene, CDR1 is MDHEN and CDR2 is SYDVKM. This CDR3 spans 15 amino acids. V shed 6 bases, J shed 5 bases, and the junction held 5 bases outside the gene matches. CDR3 in amino acids: CASSPGTGGYQPQHF. CDR3 sequence (DNA): TGTGCCAGCAGCCCCGGGACAGGGGGCTATCAGCCCCAGCATTTT.

The V and J genes are TRBV7-2 and TRBJ2-3; D remains unclear. CDR3 length: 15 amino acids. Germline assignment: CDR1 SGHTA and CDR2 FQGNSA. Trimming removed 7 bases from V and 2 bases from J, with 16 bases in between. CDR3 protein: CASTLNGEATDTQYF. The CDR3 DNA reads as TGTGCCAGCACCCTTAATGGCGAGGCCACAGATACGCAGTATTTT.

About this clone itself: Sequence at one end of the junction differs from germline and may be a read error. V and J are TRBV7-7 and TRBJ2-3; D is uncertain. The CDR3 is made up of 14 amino acids. Germline CDR1 reads SSHAT; CDR2 reads FNYEAQ (reference sequence). CDR3 protein: CASSLAPGTDTQYF. CDR3 DNA sequence: TGTGCTAGCAGCTTGGCTCCAGGCACAGATACGCAGTATTTT.

This clone has only a few counts. The rearrangement joins TRBV4-2 to TRBJ2-5; no definite D call. The CDR3 length is 14 residues. The V end lost 0 bases, the J end lost 1 base, and 6 bases lay between the germline ends. Germline V lookup: CDR1 LGHNA, CDR2 YNFKEQ. The DNA of the CDR3 is TGTGCCAGCAGCCAAGATCCCAGCCAAGAGACCCAGTACTTC. This gives the protein CASSQDPSQETQYF.

This clone was counted only a few times. This chain joins TRBV10-3 and TRBJ1-4, with unresolved D. The CDR3 spans 13 residues. V lost 6 bases and J 4 bases, leaving 9 bases between the germline ends. Germline V gene data show CDR1 as ENHRY and CDR2 as SYGVKD. The CDR3 nucleotides read TGTGCCATCAGGGGCAGTGATAATGAAAAACTGTTTTTT. This translates into CAIRGSDNEKLFF.

This clone occurred a few times. The chain joins TRBV4-2 to TRBJ2-6; 11 bases line up with TRBD1. Germline assignment: CDR1 LGHNA and CDR2 YNFKEQ. V lost 8 bases, J lost 2 bases, and 8 bases stayed unmatched. The CDR3 is 17 residues long. In DNA, the CDR3 is TGTGCCAGCTCTTCAGGACAGGGGGCAACTGGGGCCAACGTCCTGACTTTC. It yields the protein CASSSGQGATGANVLTF.

V gene TRBV6-5 combines with J gene TRBJ2-1; TRBD1 might be the D (5 bases). CDR3 length equals 14 residues. Trimming shortened V by 7 bases and J by 4 bases, and 14 bases separated the two germline ends. CDR1 and CDR2 from the germline V gene are MNHEY and SVGAGI. The CDR3 DNA sequence: TGTGCCAGCACTCACAGGTGGTGGTACAATGAGCAGTTCTTC. It is translated as CASTHRWWYNEQFF.

The V and J genes are TRBV4-2 and TRBJ2-3, with TRBD2 matching 11 bases. CDR1 is LGHNA and CDR2 is YNFKEQ in the germline V gene. V was pared by 5 bases and J by 5 bases, with 3 bases of the junction left unmatched. There are 14 residues in the CDR3. The CDR3 bases are TGTGCCAGCAGCTCCGGACTAGCGGGAGATACGCAGTATTTT. It specifies CASSSGLAGDTQYF.

This clone was seen a few times. The rearrangement uses TRBV5-6 and TRBJ1-5, with D uncertain. V was clipped by 1 base and J by 5 bases, with 7 bases between them. Per the germline V gene, CDR1 is SGHDT and CDR2 is YYEEEE. The CDR3 totals 13 residues. The CDR3 loop reads CASSLSRDQPQHF. As DNA, the CDR3 is TGTGCCAGCAGCTTGTCCCGAGATCAGCCCCAGCATTTT.

This clone was seen more than once but under ten times. The same CDR3 can be traced to other DNA sequences in this sample. The chain combines TRBV28 with TRBJ2-1; D is undetermined. Per germline, CDR1 MDHEN and CDR2 SYDVKM. The CDR3 consists of 11 residues. For the CDR3, the DNA is TGTGCTTCCCGTAGCCTCAATGAGCAGTTCTTC. Its translation: CASRSLNEQFF.

This rearrangement joins TRBV9 to TRBJ2-6, with D uncertain. The CDR3 contains 14 residues. Trimming pared 2 bases from V and 6 bases from J, leaving 9 bases between. Germline loops: CDR1 SGDLS, CDR2 YYNGEE. CDR3 in DNA: TGTGCCAGCAGCGTCGAGGTGGCGGCCAACGTCCTGACTTTC. It codes for CASSVEVAANVLTF.

The rearrangement links TRBV7-9 to TRBJ1-5, with 11 bases matching TRBD1. Germline CDR1 reads SEHNR; CDR2 reads FQNEAQ (reference sequence). This CDR3 has 15 amino acids. Trimming cost V 3 bases and J 4 bases; bases outside gene matches: 2. CDR3 bases: TGTGCCAGCAGCTTGGGACAGGGGGTAAATCAGCCCCAGCATTTT. Its protein is CASSLGQGVNQPQHF.

The J gene is TRBJ1-1, the V gene TRBV4-3, with 8 bases aligning to TRBD1. The V and J ends lost 4 bases and 1 base, in that order; junction bases with no gene match: 5. CDR1 and CDR2 from the germline V gene are LGHNA and YSLEER. The CDR3 totals 15 residues. The chain's CDR3 is CASSRMTGANTEAFF. The CDR3 DNA follows: TGCGCCAGCAGCCGCATGACAGGGGCGAACACTGAAGCTTTCTTT.

As regards this clone: Other DNA sequences in this specimen translate into the identical CDR3. As DNA, the CDR3 is TGTGCCAGCAGCTTAACTAGCGGGAGCTCCTACAATGAGCAGTTCTTC. This gives the protein CASSLTSGSSYNEQFF. This chain uses TRBV5-4 with TRBJ2-1; 11 positions agree with TRBD2. The V gene's germline CDR1 is SGHNT and CDR2 YYREEE (reference sequence). CDR3 length: 16 residues. V was clipped by 2 bases and J by 0 bases; unmatched bases: 1.

This clone was found once. V is TRBV6-5 and J is TRBJ2-7; D gene unclear. There are 13 residues in the CDR3. Trimming removed 6 bases from V and 1 base from J, with 10 bases in between. The germline CDR1 and CDR2 sequences are MNHEY and SVGAGI. The CDR3 sequence: CASSYGQSYEQYF. CDR3 DNA sequence: TGTGCCAGCAGCTACGGCCAGTCCTACGAGCAGTACTTC.

The V gene is TRBV28, the J gene TRBJ2-4; 8 bases map to TRBD1. CDR1 and CDR2 from the germline V gene are MDHEN and SYDVKM. CDR3 length: 17 residues. With 5 bases clipped from V and 0 bases from J, the junction kept 9 bases outside the gene matches. CDR3 protein: CASSVALGQGAKNIQYF. Written as DNA, the CDR3 is TGTGCCAGCAGTGTGGCCCTTGGACAGGGAGCCAAAAACATTCAGTACTTC.

The chain couples TRBV7-3 to TRBJ2-3; D is undetermined. V lost 1 base to trimming and J lost 6 bases, with 5 bases between them. The CDR3 length is 12 residues. Germline V gene lookup returns CDR1 SGHTA and CDR2 FQGTGA. CDR3 residues: CASSLNSDTQYF. The CDR3 DNA sequence: TGTGCCAGCAGCTTAAACAGCGATACGCAGTATTTT.

This clone turned up a few times. The genes are TRBV4-3 and TRBJ2-3, with D perhaps matching TRBD1 (6 bases). The CDR3 loop spans 17 amino acids. CDR1 is LGHNA and CDR2 is YSLEER in the germline V gene. Trimming shortened V by 0 bases and J by 3 bases, and 16 bases separated the two germline ends. CDR3: CASSQEVTGRRTDTQYF. CDR3 bases: TGCGCCAGCAGCCAAGAAGTCACAGGGCGCCGGACAGATACGCAGTATTTT.

The chain carries TRBV7-9 and TRBJ2-1; TRBD2 matches at 12 bases. Germline V gene sequence: CDR1 SEHNR, CDR2 FQNEAQ (reference sequence). J was trimmed by 6 bases and V by 3 bases; bases with no gene match: 15. The length of the CDR3 is 19 residues. The CDR3 region is CASSFYWTSGITISNEQFF. The CDR3 DNA sequence: TGTGCCAGCAGCTTCTACTGGACTAGCGGGATTACCATATCCAATGAGCAGTTCTTC. The full variable domain, in which reference TRBV7-9 and TRBJ2-1 provide the parts outside the CDR3, is DTGVSQNPRHKITKRGQNVTFRCDPISEHNRLYWYRQTLGQGPEFLTYFQNEAQLEKSRLLSDRFSAERPKGSFSTLEIQRTEQGDSAMYLCASSFYWTSGITISNEQFFGPGTRLTVL.

The chain has TRBV9 and TRBJ2-3; D is perhaps TRBD2 (6 bases). Germline loops: CDR1 SGDLS, CDR2 YYNGEE. The V end was cut by 0 bases, the J end by 4 bases, with 12 bases between. There are 15 residues in the CDR3. The CDR3 spells CASSVVSGASDTQYF. The CDR3 nucleotides read TGTGCCAGCAGCGTAGTATCGGGAGCATCAGATACGCAGTATTTT.